This TCR beta chain was captured in a study of blood T cell repertoires in COVID-19. Study background: The United States, Italy and Spain provided the acute and convalescent COVID-19 samples.

Data came from immunoSEQ multiplex PCR; TCRdb stores just in-frame clones and leaves some out. Of about 240,000 clones listed, about 73% are singletons. The CDR3 consists of 13 residues. Per the germline V gene, CDR1 is LGHDT and CDR2 is YNNKEL (reference sequence). V was clipped by 1 base and J by 6 bases, with 9 bases between them. This chain connects TRBV3-1 (or the pseudogene TRBV3-2) to TRBJ1-2; D uncertain. Sequenced: peripheral blood. This clonotype was obtained from a woman older than 75 with acute or convalescent COVID-19. CDR3 nucleotide sequence: TGTGCCAGCAGCCAAGCCGGTTTCGATGGCTACACCTTC. It specifies CASSQAGFDGYTF.